This T cell receptor beta chain was captured by sequencing in a study of shared clonotypes between healthy human individuals. CDR1 is SGHTA, CDR2 FQGNSA, per germline. This CDR3 comprises 14 residues. V lost 4 bases, J lost 8 bases, and 10 bases stayed unmatched. At the deep level, the assay was run. Some clones are missing from TCRdb's copy, which holds only in-frame ones; the method was immunoSEQ multiplex PCR. This table has millions of clones, 90% to 95% appearing once. This chain uses TRBV7-2 with TRBJ1-2; 7 nucleotides align to TRBD1. The sample was naive CD4+ T cells sorted from blood. As for subset: CD45RA+ positively selected. The clonotype originates from a man younger than 35 in good health. CDR3 amino acids: CASSSTRDSGGYTF. CDR3 in DNA: TGTGCCAGCAGCTCCACCCGGGACAGCGGAGGCTACACCTTC.